This record covers a single T cell receptor beta chain. Its target is not known. The data were obtained in a study of shared clonotypes between healthy human individuals. Overall study findings and caveats: Sorted-subset sequencing was shown by rarefaction to be incomplete despite large depth.

This CDR3 comprises 15 residues. Looked up from germline, CDR1 is KGHSH and CDR2 is LQKENI. The germline V and J ends were trimmed by 3 bases and 4 bases, with 15 bases remaining between them. Libraries were prepared by immunoSEQ multiplex PCR; TCRdb keeps only in-frame clonotypes and omits some of them. Found here are millions of clones, 85% to 95% of them singletons; the top ten hold over 0.12%. The specimen sequenced was naive CD4+ T cells sorted from blood. Sample subset: CD45RA+ positively selected. This chain uses TRBV18 with TRBJ1-2, with a weak D call TRBD1 (5 bases). This receptor was taken from a man aged 18-30 years in good health. CDR3 in amino acids: CASSPAVGTGYGYTF. For the CDR3, the DNA is TGTGCCAGCTCACCTGCGGTAGGGACGGGCTATGGCTACACCTTC.